The 17 T cell receptor beta chains reported below all come from one sample, sequenced in a study of T cell changes during pregnancy in multiple sclerosis. Here immunoSEQ multiplex PCR was the method, and the copy in TCRdb shows in-frame clones only, minus some. The top ten clones hold roughly 0.67% of a sample with about 44,000 clones, approximately 92% of them seen once. Sequenced material: CD4+ T cells from peripheral blood mononuclear cells, taken in the first trimester of pregnancy. The source is a female donor with multiple sclerosis, enrolled in a pregnancy study.

The chain recombines TRBV23-1 with TRBJ1-2, with 11 bases matching TRBD1. TRBV23-1 is noted as an ORF with a role that remains uncertain. J was trimmed by 7 bases and V by 3 bases; bases with no gene match: 13. There are 17 residues in the CDR3. The CDR3 sequence: CASSQPPGQGGLCGYTF. The CDR3 region has the DNA TGCGCCAGCAGTCAGCCACCGGGACAGGGGGGCCTCTGTGGCTACACCTTC.

This clone has just one count. The chain uses TRBV28 and TRBJ2-5, with D perhaps TRBD1 (5 bases). The V end lost 5 bases, the J end lost 5 bases, and 18 bases lay between the germline ends. There are 15 residues in the CDR3. Germline lookup yields CDR1 MDHEN and CDR2 SYDVKM. The CDR3 protein is CASSLPKGLGETQYF. CDR3 sequence (DNA): TGTGCCAGCAGTCTTCCCAAGGGGCTGGGGGAGACCCAGTACTTC.

The chain employs TRBV7-5 and TRBJ2-7; the D segment call TRBD1 is taken from the table without a DNA check. TRBV7-5 is designated a pseudogene. The CDR3 runs to 16 residues. The CDR3 DNA is TGTGCCAGAAGCTCAGACCCGAGGAAAGGGGCCTACGAGCAGTACTTC. It encodes CARSSDPRKGAYEQYF.

This clone was detected once. The J gene is TRBJ2-5, the V gene TRBV7-9; the D gene is possibly TRBD2 (5 bases). V was cut by 1 base and J by 5 bases, with 23 bases left in between. Looked up from germline, CDR1 is SEHNR and CDR2 is FQNEAQ (reference sequence). This CDR3 region has 18 residues. In DNA, the CDR3 is TGTGCCAGCAGCTTAGGGAGAGGAGGCATGCCCGCTTTGGAGACCCAGTACTTC. It specifies CASSLGRGGMPALETQYF.

This chain joins TRBV25-1 and TRBJ2-7; possibly TRBD1 for D (6 bases). Germline CDR1 is MGHDK and CDR2 is SYGVNS. Trimming took off 0 bases at V and 2 bases at J, with 11 bases between the two ends. This CDR3 has 15 residues. DNA of the CDR3: TGTGCCAGCAGTGAATACGGCAGGGGAGCCTACGAGCAGTACTTC. It specifies CASSEYGRGAYEQYF.

This rearrangement joins TRBV6-6 to TRBJ1-1; D unclear. Germline CDR1 is MNHNY and CDR2 is SVGAGI (reference sequence). This CDR3 has 15 amino acids. V was shortened by 5 bases and J by 6 bases, with 19 bases between the two germline ends. CDR3 sequence reads: CASSPRQIPDAEAFF. CDR3 bases: TGTGCCAGCAGTCCCAGACAAATCCCAGACGCTGAAGCTTTCTTT.

V usage is TRBV7-6 and J usage is TRBJ1-3; D is perhaps TRBD1 (6 bases). The CDR3 loop spans 16 amino acids. Germline CDR1 is SGHVS and CDR2 is FNYEAQ. V dropped 5 bases and J dropped 0 bases, with 14 bases sitting between them. CDR3 in DNA: TGTGCCAGCAGCCACCCGGAACAGGGCTCTGGAAACACCATATATTTT. Amino acids: CASSHPEQGSGNTIYF.

The V gene is TRBV9, the J gene TRBJ1-4; the match to TRBD1 covers 9 bases. Germline V lookup: CDR1 SGDLS, CDR2 YYNGEE. CDR3 length: 14 residues. V trimming: 3 bases; J trimming: 11 bases; junction bases outside the gene matches: 8. The CDR3 loop is CASSAGTGHRKLFF. As DNA, the CDR3 is TGTGCCAGCAGCGCCGGGACAGGGCATCGGAAACTGTTTTTT. Full variable domain (rest looked up from reference TRBV9 and TRBJ1-4): DSGVTQTPKHLITATGQRVTLRCSPRSGDLSVYWYQQSLDQGLQFLIQYYNGEERAKGNILERFSAQQFPDLHSELNLSSLELGDSALYFCASSAGTGHRKLFFGSGTQLSVL.

The chain combines TRBV6-1 with TRBJ2-1; TRBD2 might be the D (7 bases). CDR1 MNHNS and CDR2 SASEGT come from the germline V gene. The CDR3 extends over 17 amino acids. V was clipped by 2 bases and J by 9 bases, with 23 bases between them. CDR3 residues: CASSERGGRRPGSEQFF. The CDR3 region has the DNA TGTGCCAGCAGTGAAAGGGGGGGACGGCGTCCAGGGAGTGAGCAGTTCTTC.

This chain uses TRBV30 with TRBJ2-7, with 7 bases matching TRBD2. From germline, CDR1 is GTSNPN and CDR2 SVGIG (reference sequence). The CDR3 loop spans 14 amino acids. V dropped 2 bases and J dropped 5; count of bases not matched to a gene: 9. In DNA, the CDR3 is TGTGCCTGGAGTCGGGTGGGAGGGCCACACGAGCAGTACTTC. Its translation is CAWSRVGGPHEQYF.

The rearrangement uses TRBV7-9 and TRBJ1-4; D not resolved. CDR3 length: 18 amino acids. Germline V CDR1 and CDR2: SEHNR, FQNEAQ (reference sequence). V dropped 4 bases and J dropped 5 bases, with 23 bases sitting between them. The CDR3 DNA follows: TGTGCCAGCAGCTCCCCGAGGGTGGGAGGGAACCTAAATGAAAAACTGTTTTTT. This encodes CASSSPRVGGNLNEKLFF.

This clone was seen a single time. The chain has TRBV4-2 and TRBJ1-2, with unresolved D. The CDR3 length is 16 residues. V was cut by 2 bases and J by 0 bases, with 13 bases left in between. In germline, CDR1 is LGHNA, CDR2 YNFKEQ. CDR3 DNA: TGTGCCAGCAGCCAATTTAGTCCTCTCACTAACTATGGCTACACCTTC. Encoded protein: CASSQFSPLTNYGYTF.

This clone has just one count. J is TRBJ1-2 and V is TRBV9; D gene uncertain. The CDR3 extends over 15 amino acids. Trimming took 0 bases from V and 3 from J, leaving 12 bases between them. The V gene's germline CDR1 is SGDLS and CDR2 YYNGEE. CDR3 in amino acids: CASSVVTSGDYGYTF. DNA of the CDR3: TGTGCCAGCAGCGTAGTAACGTCTGGAGACTATGGCTACACCTTC.

In this sample, this clone turned up once. V gene TRBV30 combines with J gene TRBJ2-1; a possible D gene is TRBD1 (6 bases). Germline assignment: CDR1 GTSNPN and CDR2 SVGIG (reference sequence). Trimming took off 3 bases at V and 10 bases at J, with 19 bases between the two ends. The CDR3 covers 14 residues. The CDR3 sequence is CAWSPGTRWEEQFF. The CDR3 DNA reads as TGTGCCTGGAGCCCGGGGACAAGATGGGAAGAGCAGTTCTTC.

The count of this clone is one. The rearrangement joins TRBV28 to TRBJ1-1; TRBD1 matches 8 bases. The CDR3 is 15 residues long. With V trimmed by 5 bases and J by 0 bases, 5 bases remained unmatched. Germline V gene sequence: CDR1 MDHEN, CDR2 SYDVKM. CDR3 sequence: CASSTLDRVNTEAFF. CDR3 sequence (DNA): TGTGCCAGCAGTACCCTGGACAGGGTGAACACTGAAGCTTTCTTT.

The chain couples TRBV28 to TRBJ2-7, with a weak D call TRBD2 (5 bases). CDR3 length equals 15 residues. V was clipped by 5 bases and J by 3 bases, with 17 bases between them. The germline gives CDR1 MDHEN, CDR2 SYDVKM. This CDR3 reads CASSARGVASYEQYF. The CDR3 bases are TGTGCCAGCAGTGCCCGGGGTGTCGCAAGCTACGAGCAGTACTTC.

This chain joins TRBV19 and TRBJ2-5; the match to TRBD1 covers 10 bases. Trimming cost V 3 bases and J 2 bases; bases outside gene matches: 9. The CDR3 consists of 17 residues. Looked up from germline, CDR1 is LNHDA and CDR2 is SQIVND (reference sequence). The CDR3 nucleotides are TGTGCCAGTAGTATCTATCCCGGGACAGGGGCGCAAGAGACCCAGTACTTC. Protein sequence: CASSIYPGTGAQETQYF.